The entry that follows covers one TCR beta chain sequence. No antigen is known for it. The data originate from a study of blood T cells in healthy people across ages. Study-level findings and limits: Considered underestimates were the diversity estimates obtained from one million T cells.

The use of a sample-barcoded 5' primer and a J-beta primer mix characterized a second PCR of roughly 6 to 11 cycles. Sequencing of every sample gave 2.5 million or more CDR3-containing paired-end reads. TCRdb reprocessed the 5' RACE reads with MiXCR, giving one entry per CDR3 protein. The sample lists hundreds of thousands of distinct CDR3 sequences, about 30% occurring once. Germline V lookup: CDR1 MGHDK, CDR2 SYGVNS. The CDR3 spans 13 residues. Sequencing was carried out using blood. The receptor was isolated from a woman aged 80 or over in good health. The genes are TRBV25-1 and TRBJ2-4; TRBD1 might be the D (6 bases). The better agreement between TRBJ2-7 and the DNA end casts doubt on the J call. The CDR3 spells CASRSPGVSEQYF. DNA for the CDR3: TGTGCCAGCAGGTCTCCAGGGGTAAGCGAGCAGTACTTC.